A single sample gave rise to the 25 T cell receptor beta chains below, sequenced in a study of beta chain features in type 1 diabetes. Whole-study results and caveats: Type 1 diabetes patients had moderately but significantly shorter TCRB CDR3s in all four CD4+ subsets.

The sequenced template was cDNA made from the entire isolated RNA. Assay: immunoSEQ multiplex PCR; the TCRdb copy retains only in-frame clones and omits some. The data hold more than 200,000 clones, with under 20% observed a single time. No antigens are known for them. Sequencing was done on a sample of naive CD4+ T cells from blood. Source of these receptors: a man aged 25 to 40 with type 1 diabetes.

This clone has more than one count but fewer than ten. The gene calls are TRBV9 and TRBJ2-5; the D gene is possibly TRBD2 (5 bases). V gave up 0 bases and J gave up 5 bases, with 11 bases separating them. Germline V CDR1 and CDR2: SGDLS, YYNGEE. The CDR3 loop spans 14 amino acids. The CDR3 protein is CASSVAGIWETQYF. The CDR3 DNA is TGTGCCAGCAGCGTAGCGGGAATTTGGGAGACCCAGTACTTC.

The sample holds a few counts of this clone. The chain has TRBV7-2 and TRBJ2-7; 11 positions match TRBD2. V shed 1 base and J 5 bases; nucleotides not matched to a gene: 13. Germline V gives CDR1 SGHTA, CDR2 FQGNSA. The length of the CDR3 is 18 residues. CDR3 coding DNA: TGTGCCAGCAGCTTAGACCTCCGCCGTAGCGGGAGGGCCAACGAGCAGTACTTC. Translating gives CASSLDLRRSGRANEQYF.

The chain links TRBV7-2 to TRBJ1-1; D unclear. V was cut by 3 bases and J by 3 bases, with 8 bases left in between. CDR1 is SGHTA, CDR2 FQGNSA, per germline. This CDR3 comprises 13 residues. Written as DNA, the CDR3 is TGTGCCAGCAGCTTGTTTGAATACACTGAAGCTTTCTTT. It translates to CASSLFEYTEAFF.

This clone has just a few counts. J is TRBJ2-6 and V is TRBV27, with 7 bases that match TRBD2. CDR1 is MNHEY, CDR2 SMNVEV, per germline (reference sequence). The CDR3 is 14 amino acids. V shed 7 bases, J shed 6 bases, and the junction held 6 bases outside the gene matches. This CDR3 reads CASTTSGAANVLTF. The DNA of the CDR3 is TGTGCCAGCACCACCAGCGGGGCGGCCAACGTCCTGACTTTC. The entire variable domain, with the rest obtained from reference TRBV27 and TRBJ2-6, is as follows: EAQVTQNPRYLITVTGKKLTVTCSQNMNHEYMSWYRQDPGLGLRQIYYSMNVEVTDKGDVPEGYKVSRKEKRNFPLILESPSPNQTSLYFCASTTSGAANVLTFGAGSRLTVL.

The rearrangement joins TRBV4-1 to TRBJ2-7, with 12 positions matching TRBD1. CDR3 length: 14 residues. The trim removed 3 bases at V and 5 bases at J, leaving 2 bases unmatched. CDR1 MGHRA and CDR2 YSYEKL come from the germline V gene. In DNA, the CDR3 is TGCGCCAGCAGCCAGGGACAGGGGGCGGACGAGCAGTACTTC. Translated, it gives CASSQGQGADEQYF.

This clone has a handful of counts. The CDR3: CASSQETTKAFF. In DNA form, the CDR3 reads TGTGCCAGCAGCCAAGAGACAACCAAAGCTTTCTTT. V gene TRBV4-2 combines with J gene TRBJ1-1; D remains unclear. The germline V gene has CDR1 LGHNA and CDR2 YNFKEQ. Trimming removed 0 bases from V and 9 bases from J, with 8 bases in between. The CDR3 extends over 12 amino acids.

This chain connects TRBV18 to TRBJ2-1, with D uncertain. The germline CDR1 and CDR2 sequences are KGHSH and LQKENI. Trimming removed 3 bases from V and 4 bases from J, with 10 bases in between. The CDR3 has 14 amino acids. The CDR3 reads CASSPSDSYNEQFF. DNA for the CDR3: TGTGCCAGCTCACCTTCAGACTCTTACAATGAGCAGTTCTTC. The entire variable domain, with the rest obtained from reference TRBV18 and TRBJ2-1, is as follows: NAGVMQNPRHLVRRRGQEARLRCSPMKGHSHVYWYRQLPEEGLKFMVYLQKENIIDESGMPKERFSAEFPKEGPSILRIQQVVRGDSAAYFCASSPSDSYNEQFFGPGTRLTVL.

This clone has more than one count but fewer than ten. The chain carries TRBV4-3 and TRBJ1-2, with D unclear. Trimming took 0 bases from V and 2 from J, leaving 10 bases between them. Germline CDR1 LGHNA, CDR2 YSLEER. The CDR3 spans 15 residues. Here the CDR3 DNA reads TGCGCCAGCAGCCAAGATATGAATTGGAACTATGGCTACACCTTC. This sequence encodes CASSQDMNWNYGYTF.

This clone was seen a handful of times. V and J are TRBV5-1 and TRBJ2-5, with 12 nucleotides matching TRBD2. Germline CDR1 and CDR2: SGHRS and YFSETQ. After removal of 4 bases from V and 1 base from J, the junction contained 5 bases not matched to a gene. This CDR3 is 16 amino acids long. The CDR3 nucleotides read TGCGCCAGCAGCCCTGGGACTAGCGGGCGCCAAGAGACCCAGTACTTC. This encodes CASSPGTSGRQETQYF.

The chain couples TRBV28 to TRBJ2-1, with D unresolved. Germline CDR1 MDHEN, CDR2 SYDVKM. Between the trimmed V and J ends, which lost 1 base and 6 bases, there was a span of 4 bases. This CDR3 is built from 12 residues. The CDR3 loop reads CASSLYANEQFF. As DNA, the CDR3 is TGTGCCAGCAGTTTATACGCCAATGAGCAGTTCTTC.

V gene TRBV5-1 combines with J gene TRBJ2-6; D uncertain. Trimming removed 1 base at V and 0 bases at J, with 17 bases between. Germline V CDR1 and CDR2: SGHRS, YFSETQ. The CDR3 spans 19 residues. As DNA, the CDR3 is TGCGCCAGCAGCTTGTATAGGCCGTTGCAGCACTCTGGGGCCAACGTCCTGACTTTC. As protein: CASSLYRPLQHSGANVLTF. Supplemented by reference TRBV5-1 and TRBJ2-6, the full variable domain reads KAGVTQTPRYLIKTRGQQVTLSCSPISGHRSVSWYQQTPGQGLQFLFEYFSETQRNKGNFPGRFSGRQFSNSRSEMNVSTLELGDSALYLCASSLYRPLQHSGANVLTFGAGSRLTVL.

In its sample, this clone was seen a few times. The chain carries TRBV29-1 and TRBJ2-3, with a weak D call TRBD2 (5 bases). Germline V gene lookup returns CDR1 SQVTM and CDR2 ANQGSEA. V shed 4 bases and J shed 3 bases, with 17 bases lying between them. There are 15 residues in the CDR3. This chain's CDR3 is CSVATTAEGTDTQYF. The DNA for the CDR3 is TGCAGCGTTGCAACGACGGCAGAGGGTACAGATACGCAGTATTTT.

V and J are TRBV28 and TRBJ2-4, with 8 bases aligning to TRBD2. The CDR3 extends over 14 amino acids. Germline V gene lookup returns CDR1 MDHEN and CDR2 SYDVKM. With V trimmed by 7 bases and J by 3 bases, 5 bases remained unmatched. In DNA, the CDR3 is TGTGCCAGCATACCCGGGACTAGCAAAAACATTCAGTACTTC. It translates to CASIPGTSKNIQYF.

The chain carries TRBV30 and TRBJ2-1; unclear D gene. CDR3 size: 10 residues. The germline gives CDR1 GTSNPN, CDR2 SVGIG (reference sequence). Trimming removed 1 base from V and 6 bases from J, with 1 base in between. Written as DNA, the CDR3 is TGTGCCTGGAGTGCCAATGAGCAGTTCTTC. Amino acid sequence: CAWSANEQFF.

The rearrangement uses TRBV29-1 and TRBJ2-1; TRBD1 matches at 10 bases. CDR3 length: 15 residues. The V gene end was trimmed by 7 bases and the J gene end by 0 bases; junction bases not matched to a gene: 6. Germline V lookup: CDR1 SQVTM, CDR2 ANQGSEA. CDR3 residues: CSGTGTGDSYNEQFF. The CDR3 nucleotides are TGCAGCGGGACCGGGACAGGGGACTCCTACAATGAGCAGTTCTTC.

The chain couples TRBV14 to TRBJ1-4, with D unresolved. Trimming took 0 bases from V and 7 from J, leaving 12 bases between them. Germline V gene sequence: CDR1 SGHDN, CDR2 FVKESK. The CDR3 has 15 amino acids. Here the CDR3 reads CASSQEGVGSEKLFF. CDR3 bases: TGTGCCAGCAGCCAAGAAGGTGTCGGCAGTGAAAAACTGTTTTTT.

V is TRBV29-1 and J is TRBJ2-4; possible D gene TRBD2, 5 bases. The V gene lost 2 bases and the J gene lost 0 bases, with 8 bases spanning the gap. Germline V gene lookup returns CDR1 SQVTM and CDR2 ANQGSEA. The length of the CDR3 is 14 residues. The CDR3 DNA follows: TGCAGCGTTGAACCCGGACTAGCCAAAAACATTCAGTACTTC. It codes for CSVEPGLAKNIQYF.

There are a few counts of this clone. The V call is TRBV27, the J call TRBJ2-7, with no clear D. The V gene's germline CDR1 is MNHEY and CDR2 SMNVEV (reference sequence). The CDR3 is 13 residues long. Trimming stripped 6 bases from V and 1 base from J, with 10 bases between. CDR3 in DNA: TGTGCCAGCAGCACTCACTCGTCCTACGAGCAGTACTTC. Amino acids: CASSTHSSYEQYF.

The chain combines TRBV29-1 with TRBJ2-6, with TRBD1 identical over 9 bases. The CDR3 is made up of 16 amino acids. After removal of 5 bases from V and 3 bases from J, the junction contained 8 bases not matched to a gene. CDR1 SQVTM and CDR2 ANQGSEA come from the germline V gene. The CDR3 is CSVRITGGVGANVLTF. The CDR3 DNA follows: TGCAGCGTTAGGATCACAGGGGGCGTTGGGGCCAACGTCCTGACTTTC.

This clone was recorded a few times. The V gene is TRBV7-2, the J gene TRBJ1-1; D gene ambiguous. This CDR3 region has 16 residues. CDR1 and CDR2 from the germline V gene are SGHTA and FQGNSA. V was shortened by 6 bases and J by 1 base, with 18 bases between the two germline ends. The CDR3 region is CASRVAALESNTEAFF. DNA of the CDR3: TGTGCCAGCAGAGTGGCGGCCCTCGAATCGAACACTGAAGCTTTCTTT.

In this sample, this clone turned up a few times. The chain employs TRBV7-2 and TRBJ1-4, with 9 bases matching TRBD1. V was pared by 7 bases and J by 3 bases, with 3 bases of the junction left unmatched. Germline V gives CDR1 SGHTA, CDR2 FQGNSA. This CDR3 has 14 residues. CDR3 sequence: CASNRGLANEKLFF. DNA for the CDR3: TGTGCCAGCAACAGGGGGCTAGCTAATGAAAAACTGTTTTTT.

The rearrangement links TRBV4-3 to TRBJ2-7, with D maybe TRBD1 (6 bases). With 6 bases removed from V and 0 bases from J, the gap between germline ends came to 18 bases. This CDR3 region has 16 residues. Per the germline V gene, CDR1 is LGHNA and CDR2 is YSLEER. The DNA for the CDR3 is TGCGCCAGCAGTCCAGGGGTTGGACTTTCCTCCTACGAGCAGTACTTC. Its protein product is CASSPGVGLSSYEQYF.

The chain couples TRBV5-6 to TRBJ2-1; no clear D. The CDR3 covers 12 residues. Germline lookup yields CDR1 SGHDT and CDR2 YYEEEE. V shed 2 bases and J shed 7 bases, with 7 bases lying between them. The CDR3 region is CASSFVGNEQFF. CDR3 nucleotide sequence: TGTGCCAGCAGCTTTGTCGGGAATGAGCAGTTCTTC.

The chain has TRBV19 and TRBJ2-1; no reliable D call. Per germline, CDR1 LNHDA and CDR2 SQIVND (reference sequence). Trimming took 3 bases from V and 6 from J, leaving 0 bases between them. The CDR3 sequence is 10 residues long. For the CDR3, the DNA is TGTGCCAGTAGTATCAATGAGCAGTTCTTC. Residues: CASSINEQFF.

This clone was observed a handful of times. This chain uses TRBV29-1 with TRBJ2-5; unclear D gene. The CDR3 is 14 amino acids. CDR1 and CDR2 (germline): SQVTM, ANQGSEA. Trimming shortened V by 7 bases and J by 2 bases, and 17 bases separated the two germline ends. CDR3 residues: CSAPKDTDQETQYF. The DNA for the CDR3 is TGCAGCGCCCCCAAAGATACAGATCAAGAGACCCAGTACTTC.